The 8 T cell receptor beta chains given below trace back to one sample, sequenced in a study of T-cell memory formation after mild COVID-19. MiXCR was run by TCRdb on the 5' RACE reads, yielding one entry per CDR3 protein. The sample includes around 200,000 distinct CDR3 sequences, about a fifth of them seen just once. Sequencing was performed on PBMCs or a T cell subset sorted from them (not recorded which). These receptors all come from an adult woman who had mild COVID-19 (a few samples of this study predate the infection). Cell type and time point are not known.

The V gene is TRBV9, the J gene TRBJ2-1; D remains ambiguous. Germline V gene data show CDR1 as SGDLS and CDR2 as YYNGEE. The V end was cut by 8 bases, the J end by 2 bases, with 8 bases between. The CDR3 totals 12 residues. CDR3 bases: TGTGCCAGTGGGCCCACCTACAATGAGCAGTTCTTC. Translated, it gives CASGPTYNEQFF.

The chain employs TRBV7-9 and TRBJ1-1; TRBD1 might be the D (6 bases). The CDR3 is made up of 13 amino acids. Trimming left V 6 bases short and J 8 bases short, with 16 bases between. CDR1 is SEHNR, CDR2 FQNEAQ, per germline (reference sequence). The CDR3 bases are TGTGCCAGCAGTTTTTTTACCGGGACAGAAGCTTTCTTT. Protein sequence: CASSFFTGTEAFF.

This clonotype was recorded a few times. This chain connects TRBV29-1 to TRBJ1-2; D remains unclear. The germline gives CDR1 SQVTM, CDR2 ANQGSEA. The CDR3 consists of 17 residues. The germline V and J ends were trimmed by 0 bases and 8 bases, with 25 bases remaining between them. The CDR3 DNA reads TGCAGCGTTGAAGATAGTAATCCCGCCAAGGTCAACGCGGGCTACACCTTC. Its translation: CSVEDSNPAKVNAGYTF.

CDR3 sequence (DNA): TGCAGCGTTTTATCGACTGAGACCTACGAGCAGTACTTC. This translates into CSVLSTETYEQYF. The genes are TRBV29-1 and TRBJ2-7; D not certain. The CDR3 extends over 13 amino acids. Germline V gene lookup returns CDR1 SQVTM and CDR2 ANQGSEA. Deletions cut 5 bases from V and 2 bases from J, with 13 bases between.

This chain links TRBV7-9 with TRBJ1-1; a possible D gene is TRBD1 (6 bases). CDR3 length equals 13 residues. Per the germline V gene, CDR1 is SEHNR and CDR2 is FQNEAQ (reference sequence). The V gene lost 1 base and the J gene lost 6 bases, with 9 bases spanning the gap. CDR3 DNA sequence: TGTGCCAGCAGCTTAGGAACAGGGTCTGAAGCTTTCTTT. It encodes CASSLGTGSEAFF.

This clonotype came up a few times. The rearrangement links TRBV29-1 to TRBJ2-1, with 11 bases fitting TRBD2. The CDR3 contains 13 residues. J lost 6 bases, V lost 5 bases, and 3 bases had no gene match. CDR1 is SQVTM, CDR2 ANQGSEA, per germline. The CDR3 DNA follows: TGCAGCGTTAGTAGCGGGAGGGCCAATGAGCAGTTCTTC. As protein: CSVSSGRANEQFF.

The chain joins TRBV7-9 to TRBJ2-5, with 7 positions matching TRBD2. CDR1 is SEHNR, CDR2 FQNEAQ, per germline (reference sequence). There are 17 residues in the CDR3. Trimming removed 4 bases from V and 1 base from J; junction bases left unmatched: 12. Here the CDR3 reads CASSSPRRGGLQETQYF. In DNA form, the CDR3 reads TGTGCCAGCAGCTCCCCTCGGCGCGGGGGTCTCCAAGAGACCCAGTACTTC. The complete variable domain, with remaining parts taken from reference TRBV7-9 and TRBJ2-5, reads DTGVSQNPRHKITKRGQNVTFRCDPISEHNRLYWYRQTLGQGPEFLTYFQNEAQLEKSRLLSDRFSAERPKGSFSTLEIQRTEQGDSAMYLCASSSPRRGGLQETQYFGPGTRLLVL.

This clonotype was seen a few times. J is TRBJ1-1 and V is TRBV11-2, with D uncertain. The CDR3 runs 12 residues. V was clipped by 7 bases and J by 3 bases, with 9 bases between them. CDR1 is SGHAT and CDR2 is FQNNGV in the germline V gene. The CDR3 loop reads CASMGLDTEAFF. In DNA form, the CDR3 reads TGTGCCAGCATGGGCCTCGACACTGAAGCTTTCTTT. Supplemented by reference TRBV11-2 and TRBJ1-1, the full variable domain reads EAGVAQSPRYKIIEKRQSVAFWCNPISGHATLYWYQQILGQGPKLLIQFQNNGVVDDSQLPKDRFSAERLKGVDSTLKIQPAKLEDSAVYLCASMGLDTEAFFGQGTRLTVV.